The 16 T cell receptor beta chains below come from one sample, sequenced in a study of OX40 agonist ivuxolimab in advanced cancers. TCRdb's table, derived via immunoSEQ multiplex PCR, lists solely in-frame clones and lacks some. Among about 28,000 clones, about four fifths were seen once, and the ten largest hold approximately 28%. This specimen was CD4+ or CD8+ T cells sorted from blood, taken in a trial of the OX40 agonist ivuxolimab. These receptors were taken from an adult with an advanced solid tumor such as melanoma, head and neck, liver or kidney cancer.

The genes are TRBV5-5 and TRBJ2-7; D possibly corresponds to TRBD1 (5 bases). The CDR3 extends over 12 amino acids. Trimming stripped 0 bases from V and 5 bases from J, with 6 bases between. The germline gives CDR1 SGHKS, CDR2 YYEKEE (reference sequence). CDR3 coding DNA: TGTGCCAGCAGCTTGGCAGGGAACGAGCAGTACTTC. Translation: CASSLAGNEQYF.

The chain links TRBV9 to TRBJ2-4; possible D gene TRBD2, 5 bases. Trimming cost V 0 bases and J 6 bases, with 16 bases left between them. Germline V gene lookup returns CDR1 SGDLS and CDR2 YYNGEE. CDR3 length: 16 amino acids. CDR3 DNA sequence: TGTGCCAGCAGCGTAGATCCGGGAACGGCAAGAAACATTCAGTACTTC. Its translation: CASSVDPGTARNIQYF.

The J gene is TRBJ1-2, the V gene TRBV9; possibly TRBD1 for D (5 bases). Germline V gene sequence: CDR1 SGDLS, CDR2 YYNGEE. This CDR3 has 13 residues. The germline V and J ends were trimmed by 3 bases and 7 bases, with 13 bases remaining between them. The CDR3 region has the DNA TGTGCCAGCAGCGCCTCGGGGCTGAGTGGCTACACCTTC. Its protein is CASSASGLSGYTF.

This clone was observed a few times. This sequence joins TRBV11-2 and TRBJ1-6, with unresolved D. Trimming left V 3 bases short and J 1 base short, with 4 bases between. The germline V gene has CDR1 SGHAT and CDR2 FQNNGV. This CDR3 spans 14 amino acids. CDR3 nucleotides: TGTGCCAGCAGCTTGTCATCCTATAATTCACCCCTCCACTTT. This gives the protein CASSLSSYNSPLHF.

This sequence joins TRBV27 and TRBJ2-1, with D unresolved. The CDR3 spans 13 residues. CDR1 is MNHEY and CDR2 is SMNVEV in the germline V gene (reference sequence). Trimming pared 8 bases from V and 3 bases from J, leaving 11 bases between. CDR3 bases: TGTGCCAGCGGGTCGGCAGGCTACAATGAGCAGTTCTTC. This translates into CASGSAGYNEQFF.

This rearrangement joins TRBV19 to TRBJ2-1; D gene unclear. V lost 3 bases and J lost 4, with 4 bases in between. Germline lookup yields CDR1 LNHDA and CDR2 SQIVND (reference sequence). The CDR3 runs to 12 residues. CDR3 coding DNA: TGTGCCAGTAGTATCACGTACAATGAGCAGTTCTTC. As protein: CASSITYNEQFF.

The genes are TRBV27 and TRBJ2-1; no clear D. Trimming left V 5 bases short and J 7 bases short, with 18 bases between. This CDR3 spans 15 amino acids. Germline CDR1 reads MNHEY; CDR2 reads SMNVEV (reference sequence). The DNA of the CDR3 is TGTGCCAGCAGTCTTTTTTTAATCGGCCGAAATGAGCAGTTCTTC. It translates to CASSLFLIGRNEQFF.

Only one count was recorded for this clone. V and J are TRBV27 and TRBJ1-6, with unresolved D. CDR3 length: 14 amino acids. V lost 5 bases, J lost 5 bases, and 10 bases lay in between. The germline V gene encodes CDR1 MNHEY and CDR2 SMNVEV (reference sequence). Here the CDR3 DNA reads TGTGCCAGCAGTAAACAGAGTAATAATTCACCCCTCCACTTT. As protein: CASSKQSNNSPLHF.

CDR3 residues: CASSPDSIPADGYTF. CDR3 nucleotides: TGTGCCAGCAGCCCCGACTCTATCCCGGCCGATGGCTACACCTTC. The V gene is TRBV5-4, the J gene TRBJ1-2; D is unresolved. The CDR3 totals 15 residues. Trimming pared 4 bases from V and 6 bases from J, leaving 19 bases between. Looked up from germline, CDR1 is SGHNT and CDR2 is YYREEE (reference sequence).

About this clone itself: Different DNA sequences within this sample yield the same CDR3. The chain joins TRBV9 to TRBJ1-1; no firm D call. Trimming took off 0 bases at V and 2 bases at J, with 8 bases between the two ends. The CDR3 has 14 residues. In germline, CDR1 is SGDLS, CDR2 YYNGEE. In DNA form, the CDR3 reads TGTGCCAGCAGCGTAGAAGGTAAAAACACTGAAGCTTTCTTT. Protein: CASSVEGKNTEAFF. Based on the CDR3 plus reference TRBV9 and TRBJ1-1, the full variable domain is DSGVTQTPKHLITATGQRVTLRCSPRSGDLSVYWYQQSLDQGLQFLIQYYNGEERAKGNILERFSAQQFPDLHSELNLSSLELGDSALYFCASSVEGKNTEAFFGQGTRLTVV.

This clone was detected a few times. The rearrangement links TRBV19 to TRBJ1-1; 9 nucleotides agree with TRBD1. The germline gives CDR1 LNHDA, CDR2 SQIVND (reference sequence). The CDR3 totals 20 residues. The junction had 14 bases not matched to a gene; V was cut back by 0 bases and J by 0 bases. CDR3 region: CASSIEGPWTGVRMNTEAFF. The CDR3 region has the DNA TGTGCCAGTAGTATAGAGGGCCCGTGGACAGGGGTCCGGATGAACACTGAAGCTTTCTTT. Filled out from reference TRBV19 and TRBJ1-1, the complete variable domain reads DGGITQSPKYLFRKEGQNVTLSCEQNLNHDAMYWYRQDPGQGLRLIYYSQIVNDFQKGDIAEGYSVSREKKESFPLTVTSAQKNPTAFYLCASSIEGPWTGVRMNTEAFFGQGTRLTVV.

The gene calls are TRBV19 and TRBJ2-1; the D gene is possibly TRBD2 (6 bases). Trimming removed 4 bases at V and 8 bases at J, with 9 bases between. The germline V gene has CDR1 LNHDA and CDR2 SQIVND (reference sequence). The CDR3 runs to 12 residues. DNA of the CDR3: TGTGCCAGTAGTAGCGGGAAGGATGAGCAGTTCTTC. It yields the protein CASSSGKDEQFF.

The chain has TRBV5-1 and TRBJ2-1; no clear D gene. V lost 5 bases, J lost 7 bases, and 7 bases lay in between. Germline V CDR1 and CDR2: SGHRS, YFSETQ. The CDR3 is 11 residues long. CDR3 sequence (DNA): TGCGCCAGCAGATACGGGAATGAGCAGTTCTTC. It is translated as CASRYGNEQFF.

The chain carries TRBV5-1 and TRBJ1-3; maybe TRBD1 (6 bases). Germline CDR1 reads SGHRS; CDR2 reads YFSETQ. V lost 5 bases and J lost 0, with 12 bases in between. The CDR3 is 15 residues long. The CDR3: CASSLDRSSGNTIYF. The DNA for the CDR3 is TGCGCCAGCAGTCTTGACAGGAGCTCTGGAAACACCATATATTTT.

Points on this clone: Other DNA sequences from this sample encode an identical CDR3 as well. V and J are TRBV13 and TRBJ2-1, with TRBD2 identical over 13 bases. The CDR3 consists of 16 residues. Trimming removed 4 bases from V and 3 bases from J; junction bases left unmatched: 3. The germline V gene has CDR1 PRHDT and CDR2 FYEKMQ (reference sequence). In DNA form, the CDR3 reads TGTGCCAGCAGCTCCCGGACTAGCGGGAGCTACAATGAGCAGTTCTTC. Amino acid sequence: CASSSRTSGSYNEQFF.

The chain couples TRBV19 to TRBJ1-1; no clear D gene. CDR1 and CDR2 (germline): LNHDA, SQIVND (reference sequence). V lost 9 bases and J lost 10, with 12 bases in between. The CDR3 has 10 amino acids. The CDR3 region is CARKTRRAFF. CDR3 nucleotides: TGTGCCAGGAAGACAAGAAGAGCTTTCTTT.